The present entry profiles one T cell receptor (beta chain) with its context. The data were obtained in a study of CD8 T cells in Susac syndrome. When the RNA was reverse transcribed, random hexamers were used with an input of 0.5 to 1 ug. An immunoSEQ multiplex PCR generated amplified TCR beta CDR3 products spanning 54 Vbeta and 13 Jbeta. TCRdb re-called the immunoSEQ multiplex PCR reads with MiXCR, one entry per CDR3 protein. The sample carries about 53,000 distinct CDR3 sequences, approximately 95% recorded once. The CDR3 runs to 12 residues. The J segment lost 6 bases and the V segment lost 1 base, leaving 0 bases of the junction unmatched. CDR1 and CDR2 from the germline V gene are DFQATT and SNEGSKA (reference sequence). TEMRA cells were FACS-enriched, with CD8+ and CD4+ T cells isolated negatively.

Sequencing used CD8+ T cells from PBMCs. The chain carries TRBV20-1 and TRBJ1-2; TRBD1 aligns across 9 bases. This clonotype was obtained from a human donor with Susac syndrome. In DNA, the CDR3 is TGCAGTGCTAGAGGGACAGGGGATGGCTACACCTTC. This translates into CSARGTGDGYTF.